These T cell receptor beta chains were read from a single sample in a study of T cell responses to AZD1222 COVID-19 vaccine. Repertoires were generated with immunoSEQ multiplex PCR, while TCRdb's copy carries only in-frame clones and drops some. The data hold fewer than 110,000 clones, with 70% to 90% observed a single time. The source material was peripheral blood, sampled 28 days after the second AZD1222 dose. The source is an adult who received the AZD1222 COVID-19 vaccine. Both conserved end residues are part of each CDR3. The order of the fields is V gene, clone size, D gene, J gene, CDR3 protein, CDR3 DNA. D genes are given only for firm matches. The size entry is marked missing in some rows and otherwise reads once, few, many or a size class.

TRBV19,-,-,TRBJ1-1,CASSSWAFTEAFF,TGTGCCAGTAGCTCCTGGGCCTTCACTGAAGCTTTCTTT
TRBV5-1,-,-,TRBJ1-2,CASSINQGRGGYTF,TGCGCCAGCAGCATCAACCAGGGGCGGGGTGGCTACACCTTC
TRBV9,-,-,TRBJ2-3,CASSVSGSTDTQYF,TGTGCCAGCAGCGTTAGCGGTAGCACAGATACGCAGTATTTT
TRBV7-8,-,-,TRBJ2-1,CASKAPSYNEQFF,TGTGCCAGCAAAGCGCCCTCCTACAATGAGCAGTTCTTC
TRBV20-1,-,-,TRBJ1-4,CSAERLEKLFF,TGCAGCGCCGAACGGCTGGAAAAACTGTTTTTT
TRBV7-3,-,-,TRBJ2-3,CASSLSLSTDTQYF,TGTGCCAGCAGCTTATCCTTGAGCACAGATACGCAGTATTTT
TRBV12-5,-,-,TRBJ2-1,CASGLVHLAYNEQFF,TGTGCTAGTGGTTTGGTACACCTAGCCTACAATGAGCAGTTCTTC
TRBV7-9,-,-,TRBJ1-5,CASSPSGDQPQHF,TGTGCCAGCAGCCCATCGGGGGACCAGCCCCAGCATTTT
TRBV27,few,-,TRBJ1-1,CASSSWVLGGEAFF,TGTGCCAGCAGTTCCTGGGTTTTGGGAGGCGAAGCTTTCTTT
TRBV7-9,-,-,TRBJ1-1,CASSLEGASTEAFF,TGTGCCAGCAGCTTAGAAGGGGCTAGCACTGAAGCTTTCTTT
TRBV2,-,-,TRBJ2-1,CASSDVRGNEQFF,TGTGCCAGCAGTGATGTCCGAGGCAATGAGCAGTTCTTC
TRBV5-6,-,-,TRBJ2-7,CASSLVSAYEQYF,TGTGCCAGCAGCTTGGTATCTGCTTACGAGCAGTACTTC